A selection of T cell receptor beta chains follows, all from one sample in a study of cytomegalovirus exposure and HLA in healthy donors. The table came from immunoSEQ multiplex PCR; TCRdb's copy has only in-frame clones and leaves some out. The data show around 140,000 clones, about 83% seen once. Specimen: PBMCs. The receptor source for this set is a man aged 40-50 years in good health and CMV-seropositive. CDR3s include the opening cysteine and the closing phenylalanine or tryptophan.

TRBJ2-7	TRBV27	CASSLRGQGSEQYF
TRBJ2-7	TRBV2	CASSESLAGSDEQYF
TRBJ2-7	TRBV19	CASSTGGRSYEQYF
TRBJ2-1	TRBV6-1	CASRRAGLADNEQFF
TRBJ2-1	TRBV5-1	CASSFNSASGNEQFF
TRBJ2-7	TRBV10-2	CASRGSGPLFEQYF
TRBJ2-7	TRBV7-7	CASSLGTLSAKLYF
TRBJ1-1	TRBV6-5	CASTSTGRAFF
TRBJ2-5	TRBV5-1	CASSLEGQGETQYF
TRBJ1-5	TRBV28	CASTGGQKYQPQHF
TRBJ2-7	TRBV7-2	CASSLRPSGGFEGEQYF
TRBJ2-7	TRBV5-4	CASSFADRGEQYF
TRBJ2-1	TRBV11-2	CASSPRLNNEQFF
NA	TRBV15	CATSRGPGQAYEQYF
TRBJ2-1	TRBV5-6	CASSFGGGGGNEQFF
TRBJ1-1	TRBV6-5	CASSPSLGRGYEAFF
TRBJ2-2	TRBV6-6	CASSQEGGTGELFF
TRBJ1-5	TRBV27	CASKWGRNSNQPQHF
TRBJ2-7	TRBV11-2	CASSLQTGGSYEQYF
TRBJ1-5	TRBV11-3	CASSVGLRPQHF
TRBJ2-5	TRBV2	CAISRDTETQYF
TRBJ2-5	TRBV25-1	CASSGQGRETQYF
TRBJ1-2	TRBV4-1	CASSQGLRGQPYGYTF
TRBJ2-1	TRBV5-8	CASSQLNEQFF
TRBJ2-1	TRBV11-2	CASSLRTGLALYGEQFF
TRBJ2-3	TRBV9	CASSVSVGLEDTQYF
TRBJ2-7	TRBV29-1	CSGSGTSRYEQYF
TRBJ1-2	TRBV28	CASRPGYSGYTF
TRBJ2-1	TRBV7-9	CASSWTSGTNSEQFF
TRBJ1-2	TRBV6-1	CATLSGPLLGGYTF
TRBJ1-1	TRBV11-2	CASSPTTGGEAFF
TRBJ2-2	TRBV10-1	CASSRGRVGELFF
TRBJ2-5	TRBV7-2	CASSLYSGGQETQYF
TRBJ2-7	TRBV28	CASRSQGVSYEQYF
TRBJ2-7	TRBV6-1	CASRLLLDFSYEQYF
TRBJ1-1	TRBV11-1	CASSLEAGNTEAFF
TRBJ2-3	TRBV29-1	CSARLEGPSGFTDTQYF
TRBJ2-1	TRBV27	CASSSGLAGNNEQFF
TRBJ2-1	TRBV11-3	CASSSSVYNEQFF
NA	TRBV7-8	CASGIPSGRAYEQYF
TRBJ1-2	TRBV28	CASTQATGAKNYGYTF
TRBJ2-1	TRBV6-6	CASSYRGLGQFF